This TCR beta chain was identified in a study of monozygotic twins with inflammatory bowel disease (dated by TCRdb to between 2018 and 2020). A note on the overall study: The full study comprised about 28 monozygotic twin pairs: nine German pairs (four IBD-concordant, five IBD-discordant) and 19 IBD-discordant Danish pairs. Disease-associated traits were sought mainly through comparisons between IBD patients and their genetically identical healthy co-twins within discordant pairs. Each individual had, on average, about 151 000 unique TCRalpha sequences and 181 000 unique TCRbeta sequences available for analysis.

The paper's findings and limits, for the study overall: The analysis was unable to tell apart different T cell subtypes. Compared with healthy twins, IBD patients had fewer clonotypes in common with other individuals, a difference most pronounced in patients showing signs of disease activity. A decrease in TCRbeta repertoire diversity, as measured by inverse Simpson index, was observed in IBD patients compared with their healthy co-twins. Because patients were on differing immunosuppressive treatments, the repertoires may have picked up extra background noise and inter-individual variability. No difference in repertoire similarity was observed between concordant and discordant twins, possibly owing to limited statistical power. No single strong signal or clonotype linked to IBD turned up in the results, so the idea that one exists was not supported.

Taken from cysteine to phenylalanine, the CDR3 has 17 residues. No DNA was logged. CDR1 is given as DFQATT and CDR2 as SNEGSKA, both from the germline V gene (reference sequence). The library relied on 5' RACE. The input for every TCR library was 3500 ng of total RNA. cDNA was synthesized with SMARTScribe reverse transcriptase in eight separate reactions per sample. During cDNA synthesis, unique molecular identifiers containing a 6-nucleotide sample barcode were introduced by template switching. Amplification of TCRalpha and TCRbeta cDNA involved two nested PCRs of around 16 and 10 cycles, and each PCR was followed by bead purification. Before amplification, the cDNA was treated with uracil DNA-glycosylase and purified using the QIAquick PCR purification kit. In the second PCR, Illumina TruSeq-compatible adapters and sample-specific barcodes were added. Library quality and concentration were checked on TapeStation and Qubit, and libraries were pooled at roughly 5.1 ng each. Sequencing of pooled libraries was carried out on an Illumina HiSeq2500 single-index Rapid Run using 2 x 100 bp reads and custom sequencing primers. For the original study's pipeline: MiGEC version 1.2.6 was used for UMI-based consensus assembly to correct PCR and sequencing errors. V(D)J alignment, clonotype assembly and CDR3 extraction were performed with MiXCR version 2.1.1. To normalise gene usage, clonotype sharing and MAIT/NKT TCR abundance, the top 1000, 10 000 and 20 000 clonotypes in each sample were analysed. After downsampling to 27 000 UMIs, diversity was calculated as the inverse Simpson index using the vegan R package. Paired Mann-Whitney U tests on discordant twin pairs were used, with Benjamini-Hochberg multiple-testing correction. The reads underwent TCRdb reprocessing, giving one record for each CDR3 protein sequence and no DNA. The V and J calls come from TCRdb's annotation, not from the publication. The sample has roughly 90,000 distinct CDR3 sequences on record. The ten largest clones take up around 6.8% of the sample.

From each donor, a roughly 2.5 ml peripheral blood sample was collected into PAXgene tubes and stored at -80 degrees C. Total RNA was isolated from whole blood with the PAXgene blood miRNA kit on an automated QIAcube, without T cell sorting. Peripheral blood from monozygotic twin pairs concordant or discordant for inflammatory bowel disease was subjected to deep TCRalpha and TCRbeta repertoire profiling with unique molecular barcoding. Smoking habits were recorded for all twin pairs, and individuals were classified as current, former or never smokers. As for this clonotype: Which antigen it targets is not known.

Rearrangement joined TRBV20-1 to TRBJ2-7; TCRdb outputs TRBD1, but without DNA this stays unchecked. The material sequenced was blood. The TCR sequence derives from a human donor with ulcerative colitis or Crohn's disease, or a healthy co-twin of an affected twin (not recorded which). CDR3 loop: CSATTRDASWSSYEQYF.